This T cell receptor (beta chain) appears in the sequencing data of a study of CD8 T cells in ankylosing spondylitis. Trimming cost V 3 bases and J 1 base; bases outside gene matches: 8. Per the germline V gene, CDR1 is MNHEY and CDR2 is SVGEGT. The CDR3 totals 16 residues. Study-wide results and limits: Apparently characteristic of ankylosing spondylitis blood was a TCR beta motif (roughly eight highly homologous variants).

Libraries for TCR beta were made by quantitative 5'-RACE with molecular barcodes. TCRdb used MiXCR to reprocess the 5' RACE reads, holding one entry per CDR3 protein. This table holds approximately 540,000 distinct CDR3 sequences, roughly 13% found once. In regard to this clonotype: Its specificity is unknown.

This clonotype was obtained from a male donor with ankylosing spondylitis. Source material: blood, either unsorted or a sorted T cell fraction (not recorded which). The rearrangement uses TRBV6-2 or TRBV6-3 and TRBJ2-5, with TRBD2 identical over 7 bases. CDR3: CASSYGVAGFQETQYF. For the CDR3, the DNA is TGTGCCAGCAGTTATGGAGTAGCGGGTTTCCAAGAGACCCAGTACTTC.